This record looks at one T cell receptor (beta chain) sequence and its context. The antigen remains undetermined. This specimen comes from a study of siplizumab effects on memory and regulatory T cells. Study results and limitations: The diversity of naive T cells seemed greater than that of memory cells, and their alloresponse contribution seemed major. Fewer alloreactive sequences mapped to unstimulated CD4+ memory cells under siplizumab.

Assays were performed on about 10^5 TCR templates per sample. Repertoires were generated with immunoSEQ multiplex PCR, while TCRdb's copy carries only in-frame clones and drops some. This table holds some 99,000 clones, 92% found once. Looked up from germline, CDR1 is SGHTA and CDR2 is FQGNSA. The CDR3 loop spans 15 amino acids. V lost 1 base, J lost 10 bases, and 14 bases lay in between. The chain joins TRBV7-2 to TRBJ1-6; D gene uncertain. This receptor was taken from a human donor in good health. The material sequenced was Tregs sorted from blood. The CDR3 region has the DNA TGTGCCAGCAGCTTAGGGTCCGAGATGGAGTCACCCCTCCACTTT. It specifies CASSLGSEMESPLHF.